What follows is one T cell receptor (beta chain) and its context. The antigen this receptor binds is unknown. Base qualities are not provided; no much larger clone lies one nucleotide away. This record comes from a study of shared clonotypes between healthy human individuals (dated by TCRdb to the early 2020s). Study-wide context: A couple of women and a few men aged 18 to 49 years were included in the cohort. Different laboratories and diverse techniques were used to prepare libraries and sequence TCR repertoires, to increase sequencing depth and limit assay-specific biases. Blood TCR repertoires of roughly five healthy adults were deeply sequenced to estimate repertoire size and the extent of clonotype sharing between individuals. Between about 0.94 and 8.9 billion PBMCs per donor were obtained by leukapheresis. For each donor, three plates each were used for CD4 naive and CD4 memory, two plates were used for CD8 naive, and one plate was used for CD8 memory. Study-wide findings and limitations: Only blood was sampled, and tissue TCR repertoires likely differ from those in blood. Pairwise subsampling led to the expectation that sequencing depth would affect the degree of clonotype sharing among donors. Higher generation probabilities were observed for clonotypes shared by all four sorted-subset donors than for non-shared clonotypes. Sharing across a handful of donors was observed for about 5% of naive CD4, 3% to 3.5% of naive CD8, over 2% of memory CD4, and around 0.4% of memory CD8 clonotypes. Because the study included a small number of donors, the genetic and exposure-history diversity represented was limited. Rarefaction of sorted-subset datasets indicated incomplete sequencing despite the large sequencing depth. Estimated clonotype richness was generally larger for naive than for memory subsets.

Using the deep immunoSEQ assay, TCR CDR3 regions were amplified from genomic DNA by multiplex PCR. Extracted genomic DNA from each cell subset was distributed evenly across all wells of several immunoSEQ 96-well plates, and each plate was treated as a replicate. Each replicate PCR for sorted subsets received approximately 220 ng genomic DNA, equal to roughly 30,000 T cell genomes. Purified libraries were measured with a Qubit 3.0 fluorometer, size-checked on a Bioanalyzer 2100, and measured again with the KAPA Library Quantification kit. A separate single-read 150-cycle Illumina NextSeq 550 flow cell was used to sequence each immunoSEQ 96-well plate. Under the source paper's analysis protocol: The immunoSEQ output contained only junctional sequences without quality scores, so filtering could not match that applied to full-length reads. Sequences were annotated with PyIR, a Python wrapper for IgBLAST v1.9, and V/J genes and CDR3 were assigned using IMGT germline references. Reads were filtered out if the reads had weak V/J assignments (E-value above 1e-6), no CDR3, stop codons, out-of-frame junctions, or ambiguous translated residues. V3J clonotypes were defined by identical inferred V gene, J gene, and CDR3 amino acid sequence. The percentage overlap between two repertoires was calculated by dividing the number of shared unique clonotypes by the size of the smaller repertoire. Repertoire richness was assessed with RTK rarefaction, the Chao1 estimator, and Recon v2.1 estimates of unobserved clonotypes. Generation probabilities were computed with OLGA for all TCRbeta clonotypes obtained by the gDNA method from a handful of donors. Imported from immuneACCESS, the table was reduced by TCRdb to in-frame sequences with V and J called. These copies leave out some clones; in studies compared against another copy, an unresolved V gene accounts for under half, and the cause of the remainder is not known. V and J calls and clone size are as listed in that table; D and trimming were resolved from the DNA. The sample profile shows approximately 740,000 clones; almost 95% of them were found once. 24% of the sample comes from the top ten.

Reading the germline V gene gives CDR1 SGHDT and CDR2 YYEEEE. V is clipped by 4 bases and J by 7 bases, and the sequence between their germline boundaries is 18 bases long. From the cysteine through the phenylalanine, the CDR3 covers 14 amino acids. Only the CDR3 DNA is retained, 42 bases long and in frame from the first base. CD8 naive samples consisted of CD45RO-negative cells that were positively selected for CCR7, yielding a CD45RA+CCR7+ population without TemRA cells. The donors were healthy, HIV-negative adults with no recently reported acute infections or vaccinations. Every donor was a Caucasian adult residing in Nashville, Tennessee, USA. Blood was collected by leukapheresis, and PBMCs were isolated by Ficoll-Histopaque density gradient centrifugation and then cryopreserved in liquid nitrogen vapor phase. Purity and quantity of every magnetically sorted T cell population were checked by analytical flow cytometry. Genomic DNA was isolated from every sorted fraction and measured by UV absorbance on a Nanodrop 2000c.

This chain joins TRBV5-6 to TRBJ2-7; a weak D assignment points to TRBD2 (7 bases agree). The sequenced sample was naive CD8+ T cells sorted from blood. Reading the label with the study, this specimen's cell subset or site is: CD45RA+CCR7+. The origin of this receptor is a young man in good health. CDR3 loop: CASSQGHPGGEQYF. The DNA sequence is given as TGTGCCAGCAGCCAGGGACACCCCGGGGGGGAGCAGTACTTC.